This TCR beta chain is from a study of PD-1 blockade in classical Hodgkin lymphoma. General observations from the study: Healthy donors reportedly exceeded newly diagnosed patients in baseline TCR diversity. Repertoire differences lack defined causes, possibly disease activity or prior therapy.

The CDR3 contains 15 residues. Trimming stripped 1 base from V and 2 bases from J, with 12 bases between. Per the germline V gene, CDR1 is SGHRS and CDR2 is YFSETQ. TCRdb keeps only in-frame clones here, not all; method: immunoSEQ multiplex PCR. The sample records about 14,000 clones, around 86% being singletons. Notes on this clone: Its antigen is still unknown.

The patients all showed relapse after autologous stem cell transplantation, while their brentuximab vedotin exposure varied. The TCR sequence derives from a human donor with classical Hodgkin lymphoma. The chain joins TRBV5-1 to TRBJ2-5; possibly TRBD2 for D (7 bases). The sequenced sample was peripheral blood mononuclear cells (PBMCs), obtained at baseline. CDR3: CASSLMGGLQETQYF. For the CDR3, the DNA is TGCGCCAGCAGCTTGATGGGGGGGCTTCAAGAGACCCAGTACTTC.